This TCR beta chain was retrieved from a study of OX40 agonist ivuxolimab in advanced cancers. Study-wide context: Ivuxolimab was an agonistic, fully human IgG2 monoclonal antibody directed against OX40 (CD134), a costimulatory receptor. The paper reports the monotherapy dose-escalation portion (N of about 56 patients) of the phase I ivuxolimab trial. Among the approximately 50 dose-escalation patients, 19 had hepatocellular carcinoma, roughly 15 melanoma, 9 renal cell carcinoma and 9 head and neck cancer. The point of sequencing TCRbeta in the periphery was to test whether ivuxolimab changed TCR sequence diversity and drove clonal T-cell expansion. Patients were allowed to have had prior anti-PD-1, anti-PD-L1 or anti-CTLA-4 therapy, and around 37% of the dose-escalation patients had previously received checkpoint inhibitors. Intravenous ivuxolimab was administered to patients every 2 weeks at six dose levels: 0.01, 0.1, 0.3, 1.5, 3 and 10 mg/kg. Partial responses were achieved by three dose-escalation patients, of whom one had hepatocellular carcinoma and two had cutaneous melanoma. In the dose-escalation cohort, 82.7% of patients were male, and the mean age was around 60 years, with a range of 23 to 79. General findings and caveats noted by the study authors: The antigen specificity of the peripheral T cells that underwent clonal expansion was not determined. On average, CD8+ T cells showed more expanded clones than CD4+ T cells after ivuxolimab. In the 0.1-3.0 mg/kg groups, partial responders were among the patients with the lowest normalized peripheral clonal expansion, particularly in CD8+ T cells. Low levels of normalized T-cell clonal expansion were also seen in some nonresponding patients. At doses from 0.1 to 3.0 mg/kg, clonal expansion was seen in both CD4+ and CD8+ blood T cells between baseline and week 6.

Regarding this clone: The target of this receptor is not known. Base quality data are lacking; no much larger clone is found one base away.

Patients with a history of autoimmune disease or receiving systemic immunosuppression were excluded from the trial. Peripheral blood for TCR sequencing was drawn from every dose cohort at baseline, at cycle 4 day 1 and at cycle 7 day 1. Samples came from an open-label, multicenter, first-in-human phase I dose-escalation trial of ivuxolimab. The trial enrolled adults with locally advanced or metastatic head and neck squamous cell, hepatocellular, melanoma or renal cell carcinoma. Before TCR sequencing, CD4+ and CD8+ T cells were separately sorted from peripheral blood. V gives up 0 bases and J gives up 2 bases, and the segment between their germline ends measures 17 bases. Based on the germline V gene, the CDR1 and CDR2 sequences are KGHSH and LQKENI. The CDR3, from cysteine to phenylalanine, totals 18 residues. Only the CDR3 part of the read is kept: 54 bases, read in frame from the first base. Genomic DNA was isolated from the sorted cells so that the TCRbeta CDR3 region could be sequenced. TCRbeta CDR3 regions were sequenced using the immunoSEQ Assay. TCRdb carries this immuneACCESS record with in-frame sequences only. Its versions omit some clonotypes, under half of them owing to an unresolved V gene in the studies checked, with the rest unexplained. In all, the sample holds 55,000 to 80,000 clones, and about 88% of those were seen once. The ten largest clones capture 0.25% to 0.3% of the sample.

The sequence derives from an adult with an advanced solid tumor such as melanoma, head and neck, liver or kidney cancer. The rearranged chain carries TRBV18 and TRBJ2-1, with TRBD2 as a weak D call on 6 bases. Material: CD4+ or CD8+ T cells sorted from blood, obtained in a trial of the OX40 agonist ivuxolimab. The encoded CDR3 is CASSPPIGLALTYNEQFF. In nucleotide form, the sequence is TGTGCCAGCTCACCACCGATTGGGCTAGCGTTAACCTACAATGAGCAGTTCTTC.